This T cell receptor beta chain comes out of a study of tumor-infiltrating lymphocytes in oesophageal squamous cell carcinoma. Germline assignment: CDR1 SGHVS and CDR2 FNYEAQ. The CDR3 contains 15 residues. From the PCR reads, TCRdb called clonotypes with MiXCR, one entry per CDR3 protein. The sample includes some 10,000 distinct CDR3 sequences, 50% to 65% seen only once; the top ten take approximately 24%. The chain couples TRBV7-6 to TRBJ2-5, with D perhaps matching TRBD2 (6 bases). Judging by the DNA end, TRBJ2-7 fits better; the J call may be wrong. This TCR derives from a male donor with esophageal squamous cell carcinoma. The sample comprised esophageal tumor tissue. The CDR3 DNA reads as TGTGCCAGCAGCTTTCTGCTCGGGAGACACAACGAGCAGTACTTC. It specifies CASSFLLGRHNEQYF.